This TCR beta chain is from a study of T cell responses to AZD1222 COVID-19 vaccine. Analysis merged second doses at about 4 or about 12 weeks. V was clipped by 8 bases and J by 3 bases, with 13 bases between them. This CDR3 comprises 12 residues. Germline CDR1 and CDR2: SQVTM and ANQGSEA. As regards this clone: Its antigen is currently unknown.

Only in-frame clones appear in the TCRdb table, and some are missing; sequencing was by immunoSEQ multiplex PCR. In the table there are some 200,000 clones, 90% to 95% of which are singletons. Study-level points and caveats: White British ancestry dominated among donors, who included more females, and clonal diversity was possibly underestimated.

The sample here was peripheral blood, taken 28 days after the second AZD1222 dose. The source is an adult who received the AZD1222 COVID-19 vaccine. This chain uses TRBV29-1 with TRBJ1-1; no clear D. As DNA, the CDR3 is TGCAGCTCCCAACGGAGGGACACTGAAGCTTTCTTT. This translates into CSSQRRDTEAFF.